These 3 T cell receptor beta chains were all obtained from the same sample, sequenced in a study of glioma-infiltrating T cells after dendritic cell vaccination. Only in-frame clones appear in the TCRdb table, and some are missing; sequencing was by immunoSEQ multiplex PCR. The data hold 85,000 to 100,000 clones, with around four fifths observed a single time. Time point given: after dendritic cell vaccination, including at tumor progression/relapse. The sequencing used blood, collected after dendritic cell vaccination. The source is a human donor with glioblastoma.

The J gene is TRBJ2-1, the V gene TRBV10-2; 9 bases fit TRBD2. The V and J ends lost 4 bases and 6 bases, in that order; junction bases with no gene match: 4. The CDR3 covers 14 residues. Germline V gene sequence: CDR1 WSHSY, CDR2 SAAADI. CDR3 in amino acids: CASSGPSGINEQFF. The CDR3 DNA sequence: TGCGCCAGCAGTGGCCCTAGCGGGATCAATGAGCAGTTCTTC.

This chain joins TRBV14 and TRBJ2-3; tentative D call: TRBD2 (5 bases). CDR3 size: 18 residues. V was trimmed by 1 base and J by 0 bases, leaving 17 bases between them. Germline assignment: CDR1 SGHDN and CDR2 FVKESK. For the CDR3, the DNA is TGTGCCAGCAGCCAAGTCGGTGAGCGGTACTCTAGCACAGATACGCAGTATTTT. This gives the protein CASSQVGERYSSTDTQYF.

Note on this clone: In this CDR3 the conserved last residue, phenylalanine or tryptophan, is missing, so a read error is likely. The gene calls are TRBV5-1 and TRBJ1-6, with unresolved D. The germline CDR1 and CDR2 sequences are SGHRS and YFSETQ. This CDR3 comprises 14 residues. Between the trimmed V and J ends, which lost 1 base and 10 bases, there was a span of 12 bases. The CDR3 reads CASSLRLTDSPLHS. DNA for the CDR3: TGCGCCAGCAGCTTGAGATTGACGGACTCACCCCTCCACTCT.